In its sample, the clone carrying this TCR beta chain was seen once. This sample was included in a study of blood T cell repertoires in COVID-19. Authors' methods: Reference gene primer amplification gave nucleated cell count estimates. This table comes from immunoSEQ multiplex PCR, and its TCRdb copy is limited to in-frame clones, with some not included. V and J calls and clone size are those listed in that table; D and trimming were worked out from the DNA. The sample has 300,000 to 400,000 clones; about 90% are singletons. This CDR3 has 14 residues. Germline trimming cut 5 bases from V and 9 bases from J; bases unmatched to any gene: 6.

This sequence originates from a woman aged 70-85 years with COVID-19, enrolled during active disease. Sequenced: peripheral blood. V gene TRBV23-1 combines with J gene TRBJ1-6; 8 bases fit TRBD1. TRBV23-1 carries the ORF label, with uncertain function. CDR3 bases: TGCGCCAGCAGTTGGACAGGGTGCGGTTCACCCCTCCACTTT. It codes for CASSWTGCGSPLHF.